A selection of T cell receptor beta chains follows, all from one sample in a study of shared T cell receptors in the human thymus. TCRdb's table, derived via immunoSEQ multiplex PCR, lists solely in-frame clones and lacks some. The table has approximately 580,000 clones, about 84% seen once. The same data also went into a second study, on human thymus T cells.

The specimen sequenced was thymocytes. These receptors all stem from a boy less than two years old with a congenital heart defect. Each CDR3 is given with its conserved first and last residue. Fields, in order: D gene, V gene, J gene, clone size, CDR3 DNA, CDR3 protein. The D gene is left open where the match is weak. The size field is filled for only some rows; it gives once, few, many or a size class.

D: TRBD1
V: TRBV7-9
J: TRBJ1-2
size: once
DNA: TGTGCCAGCAGGCTCCCGGGACAGGTAAACTACACCTTC
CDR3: CASRLPGQVNYTF

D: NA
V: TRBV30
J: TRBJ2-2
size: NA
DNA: TGTGCCTGGGGCAATGCGAACACCGGGGAGCTGTTTTTT
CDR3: CAWGNANTGELFF

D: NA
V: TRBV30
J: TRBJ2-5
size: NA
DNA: TGTGCTCTAGAAGGGACCCAGTACTTC
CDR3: CALEGTQYF

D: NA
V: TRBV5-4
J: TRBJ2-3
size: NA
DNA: TGTGCCAGCAGCTCACCACAGGGCCCCACAGATACGCAGTATTTT
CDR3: CASSSPQGPTDTQYF

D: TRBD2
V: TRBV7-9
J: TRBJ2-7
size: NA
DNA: TGTGCCAGCAGCCCCACCGGTAGCGGGAGGCCCTACGAGCAGTACTTC
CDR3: CASSPTGSGRPYEQYF

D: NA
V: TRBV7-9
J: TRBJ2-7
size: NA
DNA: TGTGCCAGCAGCCGAAAATACCCCAGCTCCTACGAGCAGTACTTC
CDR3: CASSRKYPSSYEQYF

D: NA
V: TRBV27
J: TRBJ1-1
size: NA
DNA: TGTGCCAGCGCCCTTAGAAAGTCCAAAAATGTGGACACTGAAGCTTTCTTT
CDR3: CASALRKSKNVDTEAFF

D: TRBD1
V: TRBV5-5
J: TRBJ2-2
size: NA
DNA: TGTGCCAGCAGCTTGAGACAGGGTCGATACACCGGGGAGCTGTTTTTT
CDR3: CASSLRQGRYTGELFF

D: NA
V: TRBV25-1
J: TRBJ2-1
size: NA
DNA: TGTGCCAGCAGTGAAGGGCCCTATGAGCAGTTCTTC
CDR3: CASSEGPYEQFF

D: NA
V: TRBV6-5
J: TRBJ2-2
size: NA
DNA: TGTGCCGCTGGGGCAGCCACCGGGGAGCTGTTTTTT
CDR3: CAAGAATGELFF

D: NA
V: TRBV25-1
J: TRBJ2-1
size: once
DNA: TGTGCCAGCAGTGAACATCGGAATGAGCAGTTCTTC
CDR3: CASSEHRNEQFF

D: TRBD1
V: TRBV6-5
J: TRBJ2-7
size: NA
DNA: TGTGCCAGCAGTCTGGGACAGGGGGATCTCGAGCAGTACTTC
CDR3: CASSLGQGDLEQYF

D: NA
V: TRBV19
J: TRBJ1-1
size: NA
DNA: TGTGCCAGTAGTGCGGGGGAAGGAGCTTTCTTT
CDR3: CASSAGEGAFF

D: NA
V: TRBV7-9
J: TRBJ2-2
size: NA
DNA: TGTGCCAGCAGCTTCAAGGCGCTAGCCGGCGGGGAGCTGTTTTTT
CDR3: CASSFKALAGGELFF

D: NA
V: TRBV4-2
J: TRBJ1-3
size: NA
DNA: TGTGCCAGCAGCTCCGGGAACACCATATATTTT
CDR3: CASSSGNTIYF

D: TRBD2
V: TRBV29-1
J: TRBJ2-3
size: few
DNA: TGCAGCGTTGAGGGGTGGAAAGCGGGAGGGCCGGGGGGCACAGATACGCAGTATTTT
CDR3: CSVEGWKAGGPGGTDTQYF

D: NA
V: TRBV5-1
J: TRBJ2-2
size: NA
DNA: TGCGCCAGCAGCTCCCTTAGCGGGAACACCGGGGAGCTGTTTTTT
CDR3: CASSSLSGNTGELFF